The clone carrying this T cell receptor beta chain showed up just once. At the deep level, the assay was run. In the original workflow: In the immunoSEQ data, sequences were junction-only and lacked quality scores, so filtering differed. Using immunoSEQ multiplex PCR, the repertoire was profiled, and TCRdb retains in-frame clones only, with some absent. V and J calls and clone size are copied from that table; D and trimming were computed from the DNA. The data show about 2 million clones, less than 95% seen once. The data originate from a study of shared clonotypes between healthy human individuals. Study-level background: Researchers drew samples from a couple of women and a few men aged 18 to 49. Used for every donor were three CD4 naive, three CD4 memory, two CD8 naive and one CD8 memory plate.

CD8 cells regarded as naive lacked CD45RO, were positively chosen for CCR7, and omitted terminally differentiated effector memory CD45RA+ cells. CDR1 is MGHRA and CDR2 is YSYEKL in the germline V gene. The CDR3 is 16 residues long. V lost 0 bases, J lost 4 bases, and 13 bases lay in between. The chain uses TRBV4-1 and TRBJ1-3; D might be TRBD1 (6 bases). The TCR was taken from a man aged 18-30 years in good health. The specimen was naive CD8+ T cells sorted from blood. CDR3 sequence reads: CASSQESGTYGNTIYF. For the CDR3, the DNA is TGCGCCAGCAGCCAAGAATCGGGGACATACGGAAACACCATATATTTT.